Listed here are 27 T cell receptor beta chains from one sample, sequenced in a study of CD8+CD57+ T cells in acquired aplastic anemia (dated by TCRdb to the late 2010s). Instrument on record: Illumina HiSeq 2000. TCR beta VDJ combination and CDR3 sequence profiling used genomic DNA as the template. Using fastp at Q25 and MiXCR, TCRdb reprocessed the public reads and kept productive beta chains. Here each entry gathers all rows of one CDR3 protein and keeps the most common genes and DNA. The sample profile shows approximately 200,000 distinct CDR3 sequences; over 60% of them were found once. The ten most abundant clones make up approximately 44% of the sample. What was sequenced was sorted CD4+, CD8+, or CD8+CD57+ T cells (not recorded which) from PBMCs. All receptors come from a human donor with severe aplastic anemia or a healthy control (not recorded which).

The chain recombines TRBV12-3 or TRBV12-4 with TRBJ1-1; 10 bases map to TRBD1. This CDR3 has 13 residues. V lost 7 bases and J lost 11; bases outside the gene matches: 10. The CDR3 here is CASTELTGGMAFF. CDR3 nucleotides: TGTGCCAGCACCGAGCTGACAGGGGGCATGGCTTTCTTT.

The chain employs TRBV6-4 and TRBJ1-6; D remains unclear. V lost 3 bases to trimming and J lost 7 bases, with 10 bases between them. This CDR3 region has 14 residues. From germline, CDR1 is MRHNA and CDR2 SNTAGT. The CDR3 nucleotides are TGTGCCAGCAGTGAAAGGCAGACCAATTCACCCCTCCACTTT. Its translation is CASSERQTNSPLHF.

This clonotype was counted a few times. V gene TRBV20-1 combines with J gene TRBJ1-4; D is undetermined. CDR3 length: 12 residues. The V end was cut by 3 bases, the J end by 6 bases, with 8 bases between. Germline CDR1 and CDR2: DFQATT and SNEGSKA (reference sequence). This chain's CDR3 is CSARDSYEKLFF. CDR3 in DNA: TGCAGTGCTAGGGATAGTTATGAAAAACTGTTTTTT.

This chain joins TRBV29-1 and TRBJ2-2; 8 bases align to TRBD1. CDR1 and CDR2 (germline): SQVTM, ANQGSEA. V trimming: 1 base; J trimming: 3 bases; junction bases outside the gene matches: 4. This CDR3 is built from 15 residues. The CDR3 DNA reads TGCAGCGTTGAAGGTCAGGGGGCTGACACCGGGGAGCTGTTTTTT. It codes for CSVEGQGADTGELFF.

This clonotype was seen many times. The genes are TRBV11-2 and TRBJ2-5; D might be TRBD1 (5 bases). This CDR3 is built from 17 residues. V was cut by 3 bases and J by 4 bases, with 21 bases left in between. CDR1 and CDR2 from the germline V gene are SGHAT and FQNNGV. The CDR3 coding sequence is TGTGCCAGCAGCTTCAGACAGACCTCTTCCCCGGCAGAGACCCAGTACTTC. Translation: CASSFRQTSSPAETQYF. Combining the CDR3 with reference TRBV11-2 and TRBJ2-5 gives the whole variable domain EAGVAQSPRYKIIEKRQSVAFWCNPISGHATLYWYQQILGQGPKLLIQFQNNGVVDDSQLPKDRFSAERLKGVDSTLKIQPAKLEDSAVYLCASSFRQTSSPAETQYFGPGTRLLVL.

This clonotype showed up many times. The V gene is TRBV6-4, the J gene TRBJ2-3; 14 bases are shared with TRBD2. This CDR3 contains 15 residues. Germline trimming cut 5 bases from V and 6 bases from J; bases unmatched to any gene: 4. Germline V lookup: CDR1 MRHNA, CDR2 SNTAGT. CDR3 amino acids: CASSRTSGGLDTQYF. CDR3 DNA: TGTGCCAGCAGTCGGACTAGCGGGGGGTTGGATACGCAGTATTTT.

J is TRBJ1-1 and V is TRBV20-1; D is unresolved. V was cut by 7 bases and J by 1 base, with 7 bases left in between. From germline, CDR1 is DFQATT and CDR2 SNEGSKA (reference sequence). This CDR3 has 11 amino acids. Here the CDR3 DNA reads TGCAGTGGCGGGAAGAACACTGAAGCTTTCTTT. Translated, it gives CSGGKNTEAFF.

This clonotype was counted a few times. CDR3: CASSPGGAYEQYF. The CDR3 bases are TGTGCCAGCAGCCCTGGCGGGGCCTACGAGCAGTACTTC. This chain links TRBV7-9 with TRBJ2-7, with D possibly matching TRBD2 (6 bases). This CDR3 region has 13 residues. Trimming shortened V by 5 bases and J by 2 bases, and 10 bases separated the two germline ends. Germline V lookup: CDR1 SEHNR, CDR2 FQNEAQ (reference sequence).

As for this clonotype: With a much larger clone just one base away, this may be a read error. This chain uses TRBV6-1 with TRBJ1-2, with TRBD1 as a possible D gene (5 bases). The CDR3 is made up of 13 amino acids. V lost 3 bases and J 5 bases, leaving 10 bases between the germline ends. CDR1 and CDR2 from the germline V gene are MNHNS and SASEGT. The CDR3 sequence is CASSEEAGYGYTF. The CDR3 coding sequence is TGTGCCAGCAGTGAGGAGGCAGGGTATGGCTACACCTTC.

Worth noting for this clonotype: The conserved phenylalanine or tryptophan normally closing the CDR3 is absent here, so this likely arose from a read error. In nucleotides, the CDR3 is TGTGCCAGCAGCTCACGCCTAGCGGGAGGTAACGAGCAGTACCTC. This translates into CASSSRLAGGNEQYL. The V and J genes are TRBV7-3 and TRBJ2-7; 11 bases are shared with TRBD2. V dropped 4 bases and J dropped 5; count of bases not matched to a gene: 7. Germline CDR1 reads SGHTA; CDR2 reads FQGTGA. The CDR3 is made up of 15 amino acids.

J is TRBJ2-7 and V is TRBV12-3 or TRBV12-4; 7 nucleotides agree with TRBD1. V trimming: 4 bases; J trimming: 4 bases; junction bases outside the gene matches: 10. The CDR3 is 15 amino acids. CDR3 sequence (DNA): TGTGCCAGCAGTTCTTACCGGACAGGTTGGTACGAGCAGTACTTC. As protein: CASSSYRTGWYEQYF.

The table lists this clonotype with a few counts. This chain links TRBV7-6 with TRBJ2-2; D is ambiguous. Between the trimmed V and J ends, which lost 1 base and 7 bases, there was a span of 10 bases. The CDR3 contains 14 residues. Germline assignment: CDR1 SGHVS and CDR2 FNYEAQ. CDR3 region: CASSLDLGYGELFF. The CDR3 DNA sequence: TGTGCCAGCAGCTTAGATCTGGGTTACGGGGAGCTGTTTTTT.

The chain carries TRBV29-1 and TRBJ1-2; TRBD1 is a possible D gene (6 bases). Trimming left V 4 bases short and J 2 bases short, with 11 bases between. The CDR3 has 13 residues. In germline, CDR1 is SQVTM, CDR2 ANQGSEA. In nucleotides, the CDR3 is TGCAGCGTTGCGGACAGCTCAAACTATGGCTACACCTTC. Encoded protein: CSVADSSNYGYTF.

The chain has TRBV2 and TRBJ1-5; the match to TRBD1 covers 8 bases. After removal of 6 bases from V and 7 bases from J, the junction contained 8 bases not matched to a gene. Germline CDR1 is SNHLY and CDR2 is FYNNEI. This CDR3 has 14 residues. CDR3 amino acids: CASRSTGVGQPQHF. The CDR3 bases are TGTGCCAGCAGATCGACAGGGGTGGGACAGCCCCAGCATTTT.

This clonotype has more than one count but fewer than ten. The chain combines TRBV7-9 with TRBJ2-7; TRBD1 might be the D (6 bases). Per germline, CDR1 SEHNR and CDR2 FQNEAQ (reference sequence). This CDR3 is built from 15 residues. The ends were cut back, 2 bases at V and 1 base at J, with 12 bases in the middle. The CDR3 coding sequence is TGTGCCAGCAGCTTACCCGGGACACGTTCCTACGAGCAGTACTTC. Protein product: CASSLPGTRSYEQYF.

The rearrangement joins TRBV7-6 to TRBJ2-6; 8 positions match TRBD1. Germline trimming cut 5 bases from V and 0 bases from J; bases unmatched to any gene: 3. The CDR3 is 16 residues long. In germline, CDR1 is SGHVS, CDR2 FNYEAQ. The CDR3 reads CASSRTGGSGANVLTF. The DNA of the CDR3 is TGTGCCAGCAGCAGAACAGGGGGCTCTGGGGCCAACGTCCTGACTTTC. Based on the CDR3 plus reference TRBV7-6 and TRBJ2-6, the full variable domain is GAGVSQSPRYKVTKRGQDVALRCDPISGHVSLYWYRQALGQGPEFLTYFNYEAQQDKSGLPNDRFSAERPEGSISTLTIQRTEQRDSAMYRCASSRTGGSGANVLTFGAGSRLTVL.

This clonotype was counted between two and nine times. The gene calls are TRBV20-1 and TRBJ1-1; 7 nucleotides match TRBD1. CDR3 length: 13 amino acids. The junction had 3 bases not matched to a gene; V was cut back by 3 bases and J by 2 bases. CDR1 and CDR2 (germline): DFQATT, SNEGSKA (reference sequence). CDR3 in amino acids: CSARGQINTEAFF. The CDR3 nucleotides read TGCAGTGCTAGGGGACAGATAAACACTGAAGCTTTCTTT.

J is TRBJ2-1 and V is TRBV10-2; 10 nucleotides agree with TRBD2. The CDR3 is made up of 14 amino acids. V was clipped by 6 bases and J by 5 bases; unmatched bases: 4. CDR1 is WSHSY and CDR2 is SAAADI in the germline V gene. This chain's CDR3 is CASRLAGRNNEQFF. DNA of the CDR3: TGCGCCAGCAGACTAGCGGGGAGAAACAATGAGCAGTTCTTC.

This clonotype was counted once. The junction and the germline gene differ at one end; a read error may be behind it. The genes are TRBV6-6 and TRBJ1-5, with D tentatively TRBD1 (5 bases). CDR1 is MNHNY, CDR2 SVGAGI, per germline (reference sequence). This CDR3 has 14 residues. The CDR3 sequence is CASSFSGASQPQHF. CDR3 coding DNA: TGTGCCAGCAGTTTTAGTGGGGCGAGTCAGCCTCAGCATTTT.

This chain connects TRBV7-9 to TRBJ1-1; D remains ambiguous. The CDR3 extends over 13 amino acids. V lost 7 bases, J lost 4 bases, and 13 bases lay in between. In germline, CDR1 is SEHNR, CDR2 FQNEAQ (reference sequence). The CDR3 reads CASTTVVSTEAFF. DNA of the CDR3: TGTGCCAGCACAACGGTGGTTTCCACTGAAGCTTTCTTT. The full variable domain, in which reference TRBV7-9 and TRBJ1-1 provide the parts outside the CDR3, is DTGVSQNPRHKITKRGQNVTFRCDPISEHNRLYWYRQTLGQGPEFLTYFQNEAQLEKSRLLSDRFSAERPKGSFSTLEIQRTEQGDSAMYLCASTTVVSTEAFFGQGTRLTVV.

The chain recombines TRBV15 with TRBJ2-7, with 9 bases lining up with TRBD1. CDR1 LNHNV and CDR2 YYDKDF come from the germline V gene (reference sequence). V shed 1 base, J shed 6 bases, and the junction held 4 bases outside the gene matches. The CDR3 length is 14 residues. The DNA for the CDR3 is TGTGCCACCAGCAGAGTTACAGGGGGCATCGAGCAGTACTTC. It is translated as CATSRVTGGIEQYF.

V and J are TRBV7-9 and TRBJ1-1, with a possible D match to TRBD1 (6 bases). CDR1 is SEHNR, CDR2 FQNEAQ, per germline (reference sequence). The CDR3 length is 14 residues. The V gene lost 3 bases and the J gene lost 4 bases, with 12 bases spanning the gap. The CDR3 protein is CASSFKGVGTEAFF. As DNA, the CDR3 is TGTGCCAGCAGCTTTAAGGGGGTGGGCACTGAAGCTTTCTTT.

J is TRBJ2-3 and V is TRBV10-3, with 8 bases fitting TRBD2. This CDR3 region has 12 residues. The junction had 1 base not matched to a gene; V was cut back by 8 bases and J by 3 bases. Germline-derived CDR1 and CDR2 are ENHRY and SYGVKD. The CDR3 coding sequence is TGTGCCATCGCGGGAGGAACAGATACGCAGTATTTT. Protein sequence: CAIAGGTDTQYF.

Note on this clonotype: The CDR3 carries no conserved terminal phenylalanine or tryptophan, so it likely arises from a read error. The DNA is left out, because the CDR3 cannot be placed on it with certainty; the CDR3 is given as TCRdb lists it. The V and J genes are TRBV2 and TRBJ2-1; TRBD2 is taken as the D call from the table, unchecked against the DNA. The CDR3 sequence runs 10 residues, both termini included. Germline assignment: CDR1 SNHLY and CDR2 FYNNEI. The CDR3: CASSELGLAG.

This clonotype was observed a single time. The chain uses TRBV6-5 and TRBJ1-3; tentatively, D is TRBD1 (5 bases). Looked up from germline, CDR1 is MNHEY and CDR2 is SVGAGI. The CDR3 consists of 15 residues. The V gene lost 9 bases and the J gene lost 8 bases, with 23 bases spanning the gap. CDR3 nucleotide sequence: TGTGCCAGTGGGGACTTTTCGGGCTATGGCTACACCATATATTTT. Translating it yields CASGDFSGYGYTIYF.

The CDR3 nucleotides read TGTGCCAGCAGCTTGGGAGGGACCCACCAGCCCCAGCATTTT. This codes for CASSLGGTHQPQHF. The chain is built from TRBV7-8 and TRBJ1-5; D is possibly TRBD1 (5 bases). CDR3 length: 14 residues. V was clipped by 3 bases and J by 7 bases, with 13 bases between them. Germline V gene lookup returns CDR1 SGHVS and CDR2 FQNEAQ.

Remarks on this clonotype: The junction departs from germline at one end; a sequencing error may be responsible. The gene calls are TRBV20-1 and TRBJ1-5, with D possibly being TRBD1 (5 bases). Germline CDR1 is DFQATT and CDR2 is SNEGSKA (reference sequence). This CDR3 is 10 amino acids long. The chain's CDR3 is CSARGHRLRF. For the CDR3, the DNA is TGCAGTGCTAGAGGGCACAGGTTACGTTTT.